This TCR beta chain emerged from a study of shared clonotypes between healthy human individuals. Sequenced by immunoSEQ multiplex PCR; TCRdb stores in-frame clones only, minus some. The sample lists about 1.1 million clones; 60% to 85% were seen once. V shed 6 bases and J 4 bases; nucleotides not matched to a gene: 6. In germline, CDR1 is MDHEN, CDR2 SYDVKM. The CDR3 length is 16 residues. The sequenced sample consisted of memory CD4+ T cells from PBMCs. Subset noted: CD45RA-negative fraction. The receptor's source is a man younger than 30 in good health. Some clones in this sample may be carry-over from other donors' samples. The V and J genes are TRBV28 and TRBJ2-3; TRBD2 agrees at 14 bases. The CDR3 sequence: CASSRLAGGPPDTQYF. The CDR3 coding sequence is TGTGCCAGCAGCCGACTAGCGGGAGGGCCCCCAGATACGCAGTATTTT.